The clone carrying this T cell receptor (beta chain) was seen only once. Its antigen is not known. This record belongs to a study of vaccination and CD4 T cells after COVID-19. Study conclusions and caveats: No early post-infection timepoints were studied, and convalescent patients studied were relatively few. In convalescent patients, a median roughly 90% of reactive clones appeared only post-vaccination.

Once obtained from cultured CD4+ T cells, the DNA was sequenced using the Oncomine TCR Beta short-read assay. TCRdb reprocessed the PCR reads with MiXCR, giving one entry per CDR3 protein. The data contain approximately 12,000 distinct CDR3 sequences, roughly four fifths of them singletons. The treatment is: roughly ten-day PBMC culture with coronavirus spike peptide pools or control peptides (ViraFEST assay). Researchers reported culturing approximately 2 million PBMCs per well with 8.5 to 10 IU/ml IL-2 and 9 to 10 ug/ml peptide pools. Trimming at V came to 1 base and at J to 6 bases, leaving 8 bases not matched to a gene. Germline-derived CDR1 and CDR2 are SGHTA and FQGNSA. This CDR3 is built from 15 residues.

The specimen sequenced was CD4+ T cells from blood, cultured in vitro. The receptor's source is a human donor who had recovered from COVID-19. The chain combines TRBV7-2 with TRBJ1-2; 7 nucleotides line up with TRBD1. DNA for the CDR3: TGTGCCAGCAGCTTAGAGTCTGCGACAGGGCATGGCTACACCTTC. Translating gives CASSLESATGHGYTF.